This TCR beta chain was identified in a study of T cells after yellow fever vaccination. Template switching by 5'RACE produced TCR cDNA, adding a universal primer site and UMIs. TCRdb recomputed calls from the 5' RACE reads with MiXCR, one row per CDR3 protein. The profile shows 550,000 to 750,000 distinct CDR3 sequences, around an eighth of them singletons. This clonotype was detected only a few times. Trimming cost V 5 bases and J 6 bases; bases outside gene matches: 9. Germline V gives CDR1 SGHAT, CDR2 FQNNGV. This CDR3 region has 14 residues. The starting material was PBMCs, obtained on the day of the yellow fever booster vaccination. The rearrangement links TRBV11-2 to TRBJ2-7; the match to TRBD2 covers 8 bases. The source is a man aged 25 to 45 who received the YFV17D yellow fever vaccine. In DNA, the CDR3 is TGTGCCAGCAGCCCACCGGGACTAGGCACCGAGCAGTACTTC. Protein sequence: CASSPPGLGTEQYF.